Below, 13 T cell receptor beta chains from the same sample are listed, as sequenced in a study of beta chain features in type 1 diabetes. As every portion of the isolated RNA was reverse transcribed, the sequencing read expressed TCRB transcripts. Repertoires were generated with immunoSEQ multiplex PCR, while TCRdb's copy carries only in-frame clones and drops some. Among hundreds of thousands of clones listed, about 32% were seen once. What was sequenced was naive CD4+ T cells from blood. These receptors were obtained from a man between 18 and 29 years old in good health.

This clone was counted only a few times. The V gene is TRBV25-1, the J gene TRBJ1-3; 8 bases agree with TRBD1. CDR1 is MGHDK, CDR2 SYGVNS, per germline. V shed 0 bases and J 2 bases; nucleotides not matched to a gene: 3. The CDR3 runs to 16 residues. The chain's CDR3 is CASSEYGTGAGNTIYF. The CDR3 bases are TGTGCCAGCAGTGAATACGGGACAGGAGCTGGAAACACCATATATTTT. The whole variable domain, filled in from reference TRBV25-1 and TRBJ1-3, reads EADIYQTPRYLVIGTGKKITLECSQTMGHDKMYWYQQDPGMELHLIHYSYGVNSTEKGDLSSESTVSRIRTEHFPLTLESARPSHTSQYLCASSEYGTGAGNTIYFGEGSWLTVV.

The chain links TRBV9 to TRBJ2-3; D might be TRBD1 (6 bases). CDR1 is SGDLS and CDR2 is YYNGEE in the germline V gene. Trimming took off 4 bases at V and 0 bases at J, with 21 bases between the two ends. The CDR3 runs 18 residues. The chain's CDR3 is CASSLFTDSYPSTDTQYF. The CDR3 DNA sequence: TGTGCCAGCAGCCTTTTCACGGACAGCTATCCTAGCACAGATACGCAGTATTTT. Using reference TRBV9 and TRBJ2-3 for the parts outside the CDR3, the full variable domain is DSGVTQTPKHLITATGQRVTLRCSPRSGDLSVYWYQQSLDQGLQFLIQYYNGEERAKGNILERFSAQQFPDLHSELNLSSLELGDSALYFCASSLFTDSYPSTDTQYFGPGTRLTVL.

The V call is TRBV7-9, the J call TRBJ2-5; D may be TRBD1 (5 bases). The germline V gene encodes CDR1 SEHNR and CDR2 FQNEAQ (reference sequence). This CDR3 comprises 14 residues. The V and J ends lost 5 bases and 1 base respectively, with 11 bases between them. CDR3: CASSVGQGQETQYF. As DNA, the CDR3 is TGTGCCAGCAGCGTGGGGCAGGGCCAAGAGACCCAGTACTTC.

For this clone: At the DNA level, this CDR3 is encoded by other sequences in the same sample as well. J is TRBJ1-1 and V is TRBV7-9; D call uncertain. The CDR3 runs 12 residues. Looked up from germline, CDR1 is SEHNR and CDR2 is FQNEAQ (reference sequence). V lost 5 bases and J 6 bases, leaving 10 bases between the germline ends. In DNA form, the CDR3 reads TGTGCCAGCAGCCCCCAAGGCCCTGAAGCTTTCTTT. Protein sequence: CASSPQGPEAFF.

This rearrangement joins TRBV30 to TRBJ2-2, with 7 bases identical to TRBD2. Germline lookup yields CDR1 GTSNPN and CDR2 SVGIG (reference sequence). The CDR3 spans 16 residues. Trimming removed 8 bases from V and 6 bases from J; junction bases left unmatched: 18. CDR3 residues: CAGGSPRASGAGELFF. CDR3 in DNA: TGTGCCGGAGGAAGTCCCCGGGCAAGCGGGGCCGGGGAGCTGTTTTTT.

This clone was seen more than once but under ten times. An end of the junction differs from the germline gene, which may be a read error. This CDR3 is also generated by other DNA sequences in the sample. V is TRBV2 and J is TRBJ2-5; no clear D. Germline-derived CDR1 and CDR2 are SNHLY and FYNNEI. This CDR3 has 10 amino acids. The CDR3 DNA follows: TGTGCCAGCAGAGAAGAGACCCAGTACTTC. This sequence encodes CASREETQYF.

This rearrangement joins TRBV9 to TRBJ2-3; D ambiguous. V was pared by 3 bases and J by 1 base, with 15 bases between. This CDR3 has 16 residues. Germline V lookup: CDR1 SGDLS, CDR2 YYNGEE. This CDR3 is CASSGPFGFGTDTQYF. The CDR3 nucleotides are TGTGCCAGCAGCGGCCCCTTTGGGTTTGGCACAGATACGCAGTATTTT.

This clone was counted once. The DNA for the CDR3 is TGTGCTAGTGGTTTCGACCTGGGGAACACTGAAGCTTTCTTT. It translates to CASGFDLGNTEAFF. The rearrangement joins TRBV12-5 to TRBJ1-1; D is unclear. V was clipped by 3 bases and J by 1 base, with 9 bases between them. Germline loops: CDR1 LGHNT, CDR2 FRNRAP. This CDR3 region has 14 residues. The full variable domain, with the rest looked up from reference TRBV12-5 and TRBJ1-1, is DARVTQTPRHKVTEMGQEVTMRCQPILGHNTVFWYRQTMMQGLELLAYFRNRAPLDDSGMPKDRFSAEMPDATLATLKIQPSEPRDSAVYFCASGFDLGNTEAFFGQGTRLTVV.

This clone was detected only a few times. V is TRBV5-1 and J is TRBJ2-3; 9 bases map to TRBD2. CDR1 and CDR2 (germline): SGHRS, YFSETQ. V gave up 3 bases and J gave up 5 bases; unmatched junction bases: 7. CDR3 length: 15 amino acids. The CDR3 nucleotides read TGCGCCAGCAGCTCTAGCGGGGTAAGAGGAGATACGCAGTATTTT. Protein product: CASSSSGVRGDTQYF.

This clone was seen only a few times. This chain uses TRBV25-1 with TRBJ1-1, with 8 positions matching TRBD1. Trimming cost V 1 base and J 3 bases; bases outside gene matches: 10. Germline V gene sequence: CDR1 MGHDK, CDR2 SYGVNS. The CDR3 sequence is 17 residues long. The CDR3 reads CASSESLTGVLDTEAFF. DNA for the CDR3: TGTGCCAGCAGTGAATCCCTGACAGGGGTTTTGGACACTGAAGCTTTCTTT.

The chain carries TRBV29-1 and TRBJ1-5; no reliable D call. The CDR3 covers 14 residues. The germline gives CDR1 SQVTM, CDR2 ANQGSEA. V was shortened by 4 bases and J by 2 bases, with 12 bases between the two germline ends. In DNA, the CDR3 is TGCAGCGTTGGTGAGGTTGAGGGCAATCAGCCCCAGCATTTT. It codes for CSVGEVEGNQPQHF. Full variable domain (missing parts from reference TRBV29-1 and TRBJ1-5): SAVISQKPSRDICQRGTSLTIQCQVDSQVTMMFWYRQQPGQSLTLIATANQGSEATYESGFVIDKFPISRPNLTFSTLTVSNMSPEDSSIYLCSVGEVEGNQPQHFGDGTRLSIL.

This clone was seen a handful of times. The chain carries TRBV30 and TRBJ1-5; no clear D. Germline CDR1 GTSNPN, CDR2 SVGIG (reference sequence). The CDR3 is 13 residues long. With 2 bases removed from V and 2 bases from J, the gap between germline ends came to 7 bases. CDR3 nucleotides: TGTGCCTGGAGTAATATGGGCAATCAGCCCCAGCATTTT. Encoded protein: CAWSNMGNQPQHF.

This clone was found a few times. This chain connects TRBV5-4 to TRBJ2-7, with 8 positions matching TRBD1. CDR1 and CDR2 (germline): SGHNT, YYREEE (reference sequence). The CDR3 runs 13 residues. The junction had 5 bases not matched to a gene; V was cut back by 3 bases and J by 6 bases. The chain's CDR3 is CASSWGQDSEQYF. Written as DNA, the CDR3 is TGTGCCAGCAGCTGGGGACAGGATTCCGAGCAGTACTTC.